The clone carrying this T cell receptor (beta chain) was found a few times. Antigen unknown. This record comes from a study of post-analysis software for immune sequencing data. Study-level points and caveats: By F measure, samples from a shared preparation batch strongly co-clustered. Included in a set of about five TRBV segments more frequent in patients than controls were TRBV5-6, TRBV5-1 and TRBV20-1.

Unique molecular identifiers featured in each of the TCR beta cDNA libraries. TCRdb reanalysed the PCR reads using MiXCR and keeps one entry per CDR3 protein. The profile shows about 150,000 distinct CDR3 sequences, roughly 30% of them singletons. The V end lost 9 bases, the J end lost 3 bases, and 10 bases lay between the germline ends. The CDR3 loop spans 12 amino acids. The germline V gene has CDR1 SNHLY and CDR2 FYNNEI. This clonotype was obtained from a girl aged 5-17 years with multiple sclerosis. This chain links TRBV2 with TRBJ2-3, with unresolved D. The sample comprised blood. The CDR3 loop reads CASSERTDTQYF. The CDR3 DNA sequence: TGTGCCAGTTCAGAACGGACAGATACGCAGTATTTT.